Presented here are 13 T cell receptor beta chains from one specimen sequenced in a study of T cell repertoires in aging, cancer and after chemotherapy. Multiplex touch-down PCR with TRB-A/B primers amplified rearranged V-D-J TRB sequences. TCRdb re-called the multiplex PCR reads with MiXCR, one entry per CDR3 protein. This table has approximately 2,200 distinct CDR3 sequences, approximately 24% appearing once. Peripheral blood genomic DNA, not sorted cells or RNA, was the template. The sequenced sample consisted of blood. These receptors were taken from a human donor with a blood cancer.

V gene TRBV7-9 combines with J gene TRBJ2-1; 10 bases align to TRBD2. V was clipped by 4 bases and J by 2 bases; unmatched bases: 11. CDR1 is SEHNR and CDR2 is FQNEAQ in the germline V gene (reference sequence). This CDR3 is 18 amino acids long. The CDR3 region is CASSSPLASGSAYNEQFF. The CDR3 DNA reads as TGTGCCAGCAGCTCCCCCCTGGCTAGCGGGAGCGCCTACAATGAGCAGTTCTTC.

This clonotype counts as medium-sized (0.01 to 0.1%). V usage is TRBV7-9 and J usage is TRBJ2-1; 11 bases fit TRBD1. The CDR3 is made up of 15 amino acids. The germline V gene encodes CDR1 SEHNR and CDR2 FQNEAQ (reference sequence). The junction had 7 bases not matched to a gene; V was cut back by 4 bases and J by 8 bases. In DNA form, the CDR3 reads TGTGCCAGCAGCTCCCGGGACAGGGGGAACTATGAGCAGTTCTTC. This codes for CASSSRDRGNYEQFF.

This clonotype rates as medium-sized. The chain uses TRBV20-1 and TRBJ2-1, with D maybe TRBD2 (5 bases). This CDR3 is 14 amino acids long. Trimming shortened V by 3 bases and J by 5 bases, and 14 bases separated the two germline ends. In germline, CDR1 is DFQATT, CDR2 SNEGSKA (reference sequence). CDR3 residues: CSASTSSRHNEQFF. CDR3 sequence (DNA): TGCAGTGCTAGTACGTCTAGCCGGCACAATGAGCAGTTCTTC.

The gene calls are TRBV7-9 and TRBJ2-7, with D possibly matching TRBD2 (6 bases). The CDR3 totals 15 residues. Trimming shortened V by 1 base and J by 0 bases, and 10 bases separated the two germline ends. Germline V gene data show CDR1 as SEHNR and CDR2 as FQNEAQ (reference sequence). CDR3 nucleotide sequence: TGTGCCAGCAGCTTAGTCCGGGACTTCTCCTACGAGCAGTACTTC. As protein: CASSLVRDFSYEQYF.

As for this clonotype: This sequence may be a read error, since a much larger clone differs from it by one base. The chain carries TRBV5-1 and TRBJ2-3; TRBD1 matches at 7 bases. The V gene's germline CDR1 is SGHRS and CDR2 YFSETQ. This CDR3 is 14 amino acids long. The CDR3, as DNA: TGCGACAGCAGCTTTGACAGGGCGACAGATACGCAGTATTTT. Its translation is CDSSFDRATDTQYF.

In its sample, this clonotype ranks as large. The chain uses TRBV6-5 and TRBJ2-7; no reliable D call. The CDR3 runs to 11 residues. Germline V lookup: CDR1 MNHEY, CDR2 SVGAGI. V lost 6 bases to trimming and J lost 0 bases, with 3 bases between them. This chain's CDR3 is CASRISYEQYV. CDR3 bases: TGTGCCAGCAGAATCTCCTACGAGCAGTACGTC.

As concerns this clonotype: With a much larger clone just one base away, this may be a read error. The chain is built from TRBV7-3 and TRBJ1-2; 8 bases agree with TRBD1. The junction had 6 bases not matched to a gene; V was cut back by 5 bases and J by 4 bases. The germline V gene encodes CDR1 SGHTA and CDR2 FQGTGA. The CDR3 is 14 amino acids. As DNA, the CDR3 is TGTGCCAGCAGCCCCCGGGACAGGCCCTATGGCTACACCTTC. It encodes CASSPRDRPYGYTF.

The chain has TRBV5-6 and TRBJ1-1; perhaps TRBD1 as D (5 bases). This CDR3 spans 12 amino acids. The V gene's germline CDR1 is SGHDT and CDR2 YYEEEE. The ends were cut back, 1 base at V and 10 bases at J, with 11 bases in the middle. The CDR3 region has the DNA TGTGCCAGCAGCTTGAGTGACAGAGGAGCTTTCTTT. Its protein is CASSLSDRGAFF.

This clonotype is termed medium-sized. This rearrangement joins TRBV5-6 to TRBJ2-1; 7 nucleotides agree with TRBD1. The CDR3 runs to 15 residues. Germline CDR1 and CDR2: SGHDT and YYEEEE. Unmatched junction bases numbered 11, after V lost 4 bases and J lost 7 bases. The CDR3 DNA reads TGTGCCAGCAGCCTCGGACAGGTTAGGCTGAATGAGCAGTTCTTC. Protein: CASSLGQVRLNEQFF.

The chain joins TRBV2 to TRBJ2-3; D uncertain. Germline V lookup: CDR1 SNHLY, CDR2 FYNNEI. The CDR3 covers 14 residues. The germline V and J ends were trimmed by 5 bases and 6 bases, with 15 bases remaining between them. CDR3 amino acids: CASSSRAPLDTQYF. CDR3 nucleotides: TGTGCCAGCAGTAGCCGGGCCCCTTTGGATACGCAGTATTTT.

As for this clonotype: A read error may explain this, as a much larger clone is one base away. The chain recombines TRBV5-1 with TRBJ2-2; 9 positions agree with TRBD1. Germline lookup yields CDR1 SGHRS and CDR2 YFSETQ. There are 16 residues in the CDR3. In nucleotides, the CDR3 is TGCACCAGCAGCCTGTGGGGACAGGGAAACACCGGGGAGCTGTTTTTT. Encoded protein: CTSSLWGQGNTGELFF.

This chain uses TRBV20-1 with TRBJ2-7; D is ambiguous. Trimming cost V 0 bases and J 3 bases, with 6 bases left between them. This CDR3 has 12 residues. CDR1 is DFQATT and CDR2 is SNEGSKA in the germline V gene (reference sequence). The CDR3 spells CSARDSIYEQYF. Here the CDR3 DNA reads TGCAGTGCTAGAGATTCTATCTACGAGCAGTACTTC.

In its sample, this clonotype is medium-sized (0.01 to 0.1%). The rearrangement joins TRBV6-1 to TRBJ2-7; 9 nucleotides agree with TRBD1. Trimming at V came to 4 bases and at J to 1 base, leaving 8 bases not matched to a gene. Germline V gene sequence: CDR1 MNHNS, CDR2 SASEGT. This CDR3 comprises 16 residues. CDR3 amino acids: CASSVDSGQGSYEQYF. CDR3 sequence (DNA): TGTGCCAGCAGTGTCGATTCGGGACAGGGTTCCTACGAGCAGTACTTC.